This T cell receptor (beta chain) was found in a study of blood T cell repertoires in COVID-19. Study overall: Nucleic acid was either cDNA or gDNA, and it came from T cells, B-cell-depleted T cells, or PBMCs.

The CDR3 covers 15 residues. V was shortened by 3 bases and J by 1 base, with 12 bases between the two germline ends. Per the germline V gene, CDR1 is KGHSH and CDR2 is LQKENI. Authors' analysis steps: Researchers report that nucleated cell counts were estimated from reference gene primer amplification. Data came from immunoSEQ multiplex PCR; TCRdb stores just in-frame clones and leaves some out. From that table come the V and J calls and clone size; the DNA was used to work out D and trimming. The table lists approximately 49,000 clones, less than 90% of them singletons. Sequenced material: peripheral blood. The clonotype originates from a man in his fifties or sixties with acute or convalescent COVID-19. This sequence joins TRBV18 and TRBJ2-5, with D maybe TRBD1 (6 bases). The CDR3 bases are TGTGCCAGCTCACCCTGGGACATGAGCCAAGAGACCCAGTACTTC. Translating it yields CASSPWDMSQETQYF.